This paragraph covers one T cell receptor (beta chain) sequence. Assay: immunoSEQ multiplex PCR; the TCRdb copy retains only in-frame clones and omits some. The table shows about 230,000 clones, with around 83% occurring only once. The data stem from a study of blood T cell repertoires in COVID-19. This CDR3 contains 16 residues. Unmatched junction bases numbered 7, after V lost 4 bases and J lost 1 base. CDR1 LNHDA and CDR2 SQIVND come from the germline V gene (reference sequence). The sequence was obtained from a man aged 35 to 55 with active or convalescent COVID-19. This rearrangement joins TRBV19 to TRBJ1-1; TRBD1 agrees at 9 bases. The sequencing sample was made of peripheral blood. CDR3: CASSRRTGAGNTEAFF. CDR3 DNA: TGTGCCAGTAGTAGACGGACAGGGGCCGGGAACACTGAAGCTTTCTTT.